The present entry profiles one TCR beta chain with its context. Antigen specificity is unknown. CDR1 MGHRA and CDR2 YSYEKL come from the germline V gene. V was trimmed by 1 base and J by 6 bases, leaving 9 bases between them. The CDR3 is 14 residues long. The sample belongs to a study of shared clonotypes between healthy human individuals. Findings and caveats of the study: Across subsets, estimated richness was generally greater for naive than for memory populations. Sampling covered nothing but blood. Tissue TCR repertoires likely differ from those found in blood.

The assay was immunoSEQ multiplex PCR, and TCRdb's table has in-frame clones only and misses some. The profile shows 2 million to 2.5 million clones, around 90% of them singletons. The chain combines TRBV4-1 with TRBJ1-4; D is uncertain. The material sequenced was naive CD4+ T cells from PBMCs. Subset specified: CD45RA+ positively selected. The origin of this receptor is a man between 18 and 35 years old in good health. Some clones in this sample may be carry-over from other donors' samples. The CDR3 spells CASSQAGDHEKLFF. Written as DNA, the CDR3 is TGCGCCAGCAGCCAAGCCGGGGATCATGAAAAACTGTTTTTT.